These T cell receptor beta chains were read from a single sample in a study of CD8 T cells in Susac syndrome. TCRdb reprocessed the immunoSEQ multiplex PCR reads with MiXCR, giving one entry per CDR3 protein. This table holds 150,000 to 200,000 distinct CDR3 sequences, 90% to 96% found once. The source material was CD4+ T cells from PBMCs. The source is a human donor with multiple sclerosis. CDR3s include the opening cysteine and the closing phenylalanine or tryptophan. The D gene is left open where the match is weak. Only part of the rows carry a size: once, few, many, or a class if the clone is expanded.

j_call | d_call | v_call | clone_size | cdr3_nt | cdr3_aa
TRBJ2-7 | TRBD1 | TRBV20-1 | - | TGCAGTGCTAGACGGGACAGGGGCCTCTTCTACGAGCAGTACTTC | CSARRDRGLFYEQYF
TRBJ2-3 | TRBD2 | TRBV15 | - | TGTGCCACCAGCAGGTACTTGAGCGGGACCGCAGATACGCAGTATTTT | CATSRYLSGTADTQYF
TRBJ2-7 | TRBD1 | TRBV7-3 | - | TGTGCCAGCAGCATCTCCGGGACAGCCTACGAGCAGTACTTC | CASSISGTAYEQYF
TRBJ1-1 | - | TRBV29-1 | - | TGCAGCGTTAGACCCCGTAACGGGGTTGGAATTGAAGCTTTCTTT | CSVRPRNGVGIEAFF
TRBJ2-3 | - | TRBV3-1 | - | TGTGCCAGCAGCCCTCCTCACCCCACAGATACGCAGTATTTT | CASSPPHPTDTQYF
TRBJ2-7 | - | TRBV3-1 | - | TGTGCCAGCAGCCAAAAAACCTACGAGCAGTACTTC | CASSQKTYEQYF
TRBJ1-6 | - | TRBV9 | - | TGTGCCAGCAGCGCTAACGGGGGATTAACCCTCCACTTT | CASSANGGLTLHF
TRBJ2-7 | TRBD2 | TRBV20-1 | once | TGCAGTGCTAGTCCGCGCGGGGGGTCCTACGAGCAGTACTTC | CSASPRGGSYEQYF
TRBJ1-2 | - | TRBV20-1 | - | TGCAGTGCTCCCGGGGGGGCAGGGAACTATGGCTACACCTTC | CSAPGGAGNYGYTF
TRBJ1-6 | TRBD1 | TRBV27 | - | TGTGCCAGCAGTTTTATAGCCGGGACAGGGGATTCACCCCTCCACTTT | CASSFIAGTGDSPLHF
TRBJ1-2 | - | TRBV3-1 | - | TGTGCCAGCAGCCGTACAGGGGGCTACACCTTC | CASSRTGGYTF
TRBJ1-5 | - | TRBV5-1 | - | TGCGCCAGCAGCTTGGGAGGTGGGTCTAGCAATCAGCCCCAGCATTTT | CASSLGGGSSNQPQHF
TRBJ2-5 | - | TRBV20-1 | - | TGCAGTGCTAGAGGGAACCAAGAGACCCAGTACTTC | CSARGNQETQYF
TRBJ1-4 | - | TRBV4-3 | - | TGCGCCAGCAGCCACGTCGGACACTCAACTAATGAAAAACTGTTTTTT | CASSHVGHSTNEKLFF
TRBJ1-2 | - | TRBV6-5 | - | TGTGCCAGCAGAGCCGGACAGACCGCTGGCTACACCTTC | CASRAGQTAGYTF
TRBJ2-3 | TRBD1 | TRBV24-1 | - | TGTGCCACCGCGGACAGGGACACAGATACGCAGTATTTT | CATADRDTDTQYF
TRBJ1-5 | TRBD1 | TRBV18 | few | TGTGCCAGCTCGCCGGGACAGGGGAATCAGCCCCAGCATTTT | CASSPGQGNQPQHF
TRBJ2-1 | - | TRBV29-1 | - | TGCAGCGCCCTAGTATCGGGGGATGAGCAGTTCTTC | CSALVSGDEQFF
TRBJ2-7 | - | TRBV11-2 | - | TGTGCCAGCAGCTACGGGGTATTCCACGAGCAGTACTTC | CASSYGVFHEQYF
TRBJ2-5 | TRBD1 | TRBV7-2 | - | TGTGCCAGCAGCTGGACGACAGGGGCCTACCAAGAGACCCAGTACTTC | CASSWTTGAYQETQYF
TRBJ1-2 | - | TRBV20-1 | - | TGCAGTGCATTGGACTGGAACTATGGCTACACCTTC | CSALDWNYGYTF
TRBJ1-6 | - | TRBV2 | - | TGTGCCAGCAGGAAAGGGGTAGGGGGAAATTCACCCCTCCACTTT | CASRKGVGGNSPLHF
TRBJ2-3 | TRBD2 | TRBV20-1 | - | TGCAGTGCACCGAGCGGGGGAGTCCGCACAGATACGCAGTATTTT | CSAPSGGVRTDTQYF
TRBJ2-7 | - | TRBV6-5 | - | TGTGCCAGCAGTTACTCGTTAGTCAATTCCTACGAGCAGTACTTC | CASSYSLVNSYEQYF
TRBJ2-2 | - | TRBV6-2/TRBV6-3 | - | TGTGCCAGCAGCCCCAGGGCTCCCGGGGAGCTGTTTTTT | CASSPRAPGELFF
TRBJ2-3 | TRBD1 | TRBV6-6 | once | TGTGCCAGCACCGGGACAGAAAGAGGCACAGATACGCAGTATTTT | CASTGTERGTDTQYF
TRBJ2-7 | TRBD2 | TRBV7-2 | - | TGTGCCAGCAGACCCCCGGGAGGGGATTACTACGAGCAGTACTTC | CASRPPGGDYYEQYF
TRBJ2-7 | - | TRBV3-1 | - | TGTGCCAGCAGCCGCCAACAGGGCGTGGGCTACGAGCAGTACTTC | CASSRQQGVGYEQYF
TRBJ1-2 | - | TRBV2 | - | TGTGCCAGCAGTGAAGGGACAGTCTATGGCTACACCTTC | CASSEGTVYGYTF
TRBJ2-3 | - | TRBV19 | - | TGTGCCAGTAGTCCACTTCTGGGAAGCACAGATACGCAGTATTTT | CASSPLLGSTDTQYF
TRBJ1-1 | - | TRBV7-9 | - | TGTGCCAGCAGCTTCCCCCCCAATGGAGGGAACACTGAAGCTTTCTTT | CASSFPPNGGNTEAFF